A single TCR beta chain is shown here with its context. The protocol was immunoSEQ multiplex PCR, while the TCRdb copy is restricted to in-frame clones and leaves out a portion. The top ten hold roughly 0.39% of the sample, which has approximately 2.5 million clones, 80% to 95% seen once. This sample is part of a study of shared clonotypes between healthy human individuals. V shed 8 bases and J 0 bases; nucleotides not matched to a gene: 0. The CDR3 has 13 amino acids. CDR1 and CDR2 (germline): GTSNPN, SVGIG (reference sequence). The sample taken for sequencing was naive CD4+ T cells from PBMCs. Described subset: CD45RA+ positively selected. The chain uses TRBV30 and TRBJ1-4; 10 bases are a match to TRBD1. This receptor was obtained from a man aged 18 to 30 in good health. Some clones in this sample may be carry-over from other donors' samples. The CDR3 DNA sequence: TGTGCCGGACAGGGGGCAACTAATGAAAAACTGTTTTTT. Translation gives CAGQGATNEKLFF.